This T cell receptor (beta chain) comes out of a study of Ad26.COV2.S vaccination and SARS-CoV-2 variants. Per germline, CDR1 LGHDT and CDR2 YNNKEL (reference sequence). This CDR3 has 13 amino acids. V was cut by 3 bases and J by 9 bases, with 14 bases left in between. Treatment reported: around 19 received Ad26.COV2.S at low or high dose, single or two shots; several received placebo; per-sample allocation not given. Collection of the samples took place on day 63 after the first injection of vaccine or placebo. Using immunoSEQ multiplex PCR, the repertoire was profiled, and TCRdb retains in-frame clones only, with some absent. This sample has about 680,000 clones, with around 92% found just once.

This rearrangement joins TRBV3-1 (or the pseudogene TRBV3-2) to TRBJ1-2; D perhaps matches TRBD1 (5 bases). The specimen was peripheral blood, collected in a trial of Ad26.COV2.S vaccine versus placebo. This TCR was recovered from a person between 18 and 60 years old who received the Ad26.COV2.S COVID-19 vaccine or a placebo. This CDR3 is CASSQGGLSSYTF. The CDR3, as DNA: TGTGCCAGCAGCCAGGGGGGTCTGAGTAGCTACACCTTC.